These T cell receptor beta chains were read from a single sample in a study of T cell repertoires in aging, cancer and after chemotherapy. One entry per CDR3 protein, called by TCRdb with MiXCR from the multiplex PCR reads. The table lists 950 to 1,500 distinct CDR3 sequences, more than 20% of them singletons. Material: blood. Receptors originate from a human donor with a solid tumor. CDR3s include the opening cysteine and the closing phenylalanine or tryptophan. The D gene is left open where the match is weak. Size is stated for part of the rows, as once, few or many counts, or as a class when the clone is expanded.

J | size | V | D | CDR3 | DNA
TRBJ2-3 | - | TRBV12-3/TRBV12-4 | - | CASSYSSTDTQYF | TGTGCCAGCAGTTACTCTAGCACAGATACGCAGTATTTT
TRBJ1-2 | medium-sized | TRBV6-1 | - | CASSERTYGYTF | TGTGCCAGCAGTGAAAGGACATATGGCTACACCTTC
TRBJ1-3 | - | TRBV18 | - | CASSPIGEPNTIYF | TGTGCCAGCTCACCAATCGGGGAGCCGAACACCATATATTTT
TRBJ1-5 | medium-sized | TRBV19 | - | CASSAQDRAYSNQPQHF | TGTGCCAGTAGTGCACAGGACAGAGCATATAGCAATCAGCCCCAGCATTTT
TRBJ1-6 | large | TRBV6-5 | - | CASSGGPAPISPLHF | TGTGCCAGCAGTGGAGGGCCGGCCCCAATTTCACCCCTCCACTTT
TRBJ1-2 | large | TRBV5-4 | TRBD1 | CASSLAGQAYGYTF | TGTGCCAGCAGCTTGGCGGGACAGGCCTATGGCTACACCTTC
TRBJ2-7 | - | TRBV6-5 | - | CASSEGPSRFYEQYF | TGTGCCAGCAGTGAGGGGCCTTCCAGATTTTACGAGCAGTACTTC
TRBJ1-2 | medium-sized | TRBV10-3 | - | CAISEPNGRENYGYTF | TGTGCCATCAGTGAGCCCAACGGTCGGGAGAACTATGGCTACACCTTC
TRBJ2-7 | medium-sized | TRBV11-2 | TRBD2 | CASSLEGLAVVYEQYF | TGTGCCAGCAGCTTAGAGGGACTAGCGGTCGTCTACGAGCAGTACTTC
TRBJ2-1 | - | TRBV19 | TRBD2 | CASSRIAGGSYNEQFF | TGTGCCAGTAGTAGGATAGCGGGAGGCTCCTACAATGAGCAGTTCTTC
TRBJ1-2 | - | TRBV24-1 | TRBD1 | CATSDFNRGPRNCVYGYTF | TGTGCCACCAGTGATTTTAACAGGGGGCCAAGGAACTGCGTCTATGGCTACACCTTC
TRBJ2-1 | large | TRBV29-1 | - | CSARGESLGYNEQFF | TGCAGCGCGAGAGGTGAATCTTTGGGGTACAATGAGCAGTTCTTC
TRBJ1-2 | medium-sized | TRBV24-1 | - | CATSDGEVYGYTF | TGTGCCACCAGTGATGGGGAGGTCTATGGCTACACCTTC
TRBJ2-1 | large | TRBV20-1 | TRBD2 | CSAGLAGPGGEQFF | TGCAGTGCCGGACTAGCGGGCCCGGGGGGTGAGCAGTTCTTC
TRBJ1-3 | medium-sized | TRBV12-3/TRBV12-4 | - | CASSRAGSKGNTIYF | TGTGCCAGCAGTCGGGCAGGCTCGAAAGGAAACACCATATATTTT
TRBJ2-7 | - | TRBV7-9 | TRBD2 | CASSLGTSGTEQYF | TGTGCCAGCAGCTTAGGGACTAGCGGGACCGAGCAGTACTTC
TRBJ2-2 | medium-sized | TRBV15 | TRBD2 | CATSRESGRNTGELFF | TGTGCCACCAGCAGAGAGAGCGGGAGGAACACCGGGGAGCTGTTTTTT
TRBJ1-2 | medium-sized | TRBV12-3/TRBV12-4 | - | CASSFSPAVDGYTF | TGTGCCAGCAGTTTTTCCCCGGCGGTTGATGGCTACACCTTC
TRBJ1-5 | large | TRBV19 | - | CASSILGGPGPQHF | TGTGCCAGTAGTATACTTGGAGGCCCAGGGCCCCAGCATTTT
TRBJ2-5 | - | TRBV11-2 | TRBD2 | CASSLGVTSGQETQYF | TGTGCCAGCAGCTTAGGAGTGACTAGCGGACAAGAGACCCAGTACTTC
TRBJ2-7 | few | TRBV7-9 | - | CASSSKEATMGYEQYF | TGTGCCAGCAGCTCCAAAGAGGCCACGATGGGCTACGAGCAGTACTTC
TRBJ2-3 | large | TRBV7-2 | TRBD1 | CASSLAKDRTTDTQYF | TGTGCCAGCAGCTTAGCGAAGGACAGGACCACAGATACGCAGTATTTT
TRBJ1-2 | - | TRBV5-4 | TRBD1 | CASSIRTGAGGYTF | TGTGCCAGCAGCATCCGGACAGGGGCAGGAGGCTACACCTTC
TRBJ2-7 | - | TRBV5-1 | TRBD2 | CASSVASGLSYEQYF | TGCGCCAGCAGCGTAGCTAGCGGCCTATCCTACGAGCAGTACTTC
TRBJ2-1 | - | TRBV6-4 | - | CASSSSARNEQFF | TGTGCCAGTAGTTCCTCAGCCCGGAATGAGCAGTTCTTC
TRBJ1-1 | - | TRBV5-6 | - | CASSSWDTEAFF | TGTGCCAGCAGCTCATGGGACACTGAAGCTTTCTTT
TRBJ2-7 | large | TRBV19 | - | CASSIGGASRYEQYF | TGTGCCAGTAGTATTGGAGGGGCCTCCCGCTACGAGCAGTACTTC